Each of the 5 T cell receptor beta chains below was sequenced from the same sample in a study of control samples from healthy donors and cancer patients. Assay used: immunoSEQ multiplex PCR; TCRdb lists only in-frame clones, some missing. The profile shows more than 85,000 clones, roughly nine tenths of them singletons. Sequencing was done on a sample of blood. Receptors originate from a human donor in good health. The donor label of this sample is uncertain.

CDR3 sequence: CAWSLQGNQPQHF. In nucleotides, the CDR3 is TGTGCCTGGAGTCTCCAGGGAAATCAGCCCCAGCATTTT. The chain couples TRBV30 to TRBJ1-5, with D perhaps matching TRBD1 (5 bases). The CDR3 consists of 13 residues. V lost 2 bases and J 4 bases, leaving 9 bases between the germline ends. CDR1 and CDR2 (germline): GTSNPN, SVGIG (reference sequence).

The rearrangement joins TRBV6-5 to TRBJ1-1; D not resolved. The ends were cut back, 7 bases at V and 4 bases at J, with 7 bases in the middle. Germline CDR1 is MNHEY and CDR2 is SVGAGI. There are 11 residues in the CDR3. This CDR3 reads CASNEFTEAFF. In DNA, the CDR3 is TGTGCCAGCAACGAGTTCACTGAAGCTTTCTTT.

V usage is TRBV10-3 and J usage is TRBJ2-7, with a weak D call TRBD1 (6 bases). V was trimmed by 5 bases and J by 0 bases, leaving 14 bases between them. Germline V gene lookup returns CDR1 ENHRY and CDR2 SYGVKD. The CDR3 is 15 amino acids. The CDR3 DNA is TGTGCCATCAGTAATGGGGCAGGGGACTCCTACGAGCAGTACTTC. Protein: CAISNGAGDSYEQYF.

This chain uses TRBV24-1 with TRBJ1-2, with D perhaps matching TRBD1 (6 bases). The CDR3 has 14 residues. The germline V gene has CDR1 KGHDR and CDR2 SFDVKD. Between the trimmed V and J ends, which lost 3 bases and 8 bases, there was a span of 15 bases. CDR3 bases: TGTGCCACCAGTGATCCCGTGAGGGGGGACGGCTACACCTTC. Its translation: CATSDPVRGDGYTF.

V usage is TRBV19 and J usage is TRBJ1-6; 7 nucleotides match TRBD1. CDR3 length: 15 residues. Trimming at V came to 5 bases and at J to 6 bases, leaving 7 bases not matched to a gene. Germline V gene lookup returns CDR1 LNHDA and CDR2 SQIVND (reference sequence). The CDR3 DNA reads as TGTGCCAGTAGTCCCCCGGGACAGACTAATTCACCCCTCCACTTT. Translating gives CASSPPGQTNSPLHF.